The 12 T cell receptor beta chains given below trace back to one sample, sequenced in a study of cytomegalovirus exposure and HLA in healthy donors. Clones were sequenced by immunoSEQ multiplex PCR, and TCRdb holds only the in-frame ones, with some missing. The sample contains about 360,000 clones, 75% to 90% of which appear only once. Sequenced material: PBMCs. These receptors were collected from a woman younger than 35 in good health and CMV-seronegative.

The CDR3: CASSFRSGGGRDGELFF. The CDR3 region has the DNA TGTGCCAGCAGCTTTCGGTCGGGAGGTGGGCGAGACGGGGAGCTGTTTTTT. J is TRBJ2-2 and V is TRBV7-6; 7 bases match TRBD2. CDR1 is SGHVS, CDR2 FNYEAQ, per germline. The CDR3 consists of 17 residues. V lost 3 bases to trimming and J lost 7 bases; unmatched junction nucleotides: 14.

This rearrangement joins TRBV2 to TRBJ2-3; 9 bases map to TRBD2. Germline V gene data show CDR1 as SNHLY and CDR2 as FYNNEI. CDR3 length equals 17 residues. V gave up 4 bases and J gave up 0 bases; unmatched junction bases: 8. The DNA of the CDR3 is TGTGCCAGCAGTGGTAGCGGGGGACCCTCAAGCACAGATACGCAGTATTTT. Protein product: CASSGSGGPSSTDTQYF.

The chain is built from TRBV6-5 and TRBJ1-4; 12 bases map to TRBD1. CDR1 is MNHEY, CDR2 SVGAGI, per germline. The CDR3 contains 15 residues. V shed 5 bases and J 9 bases; nucleotides not matched to a gene: 7. The CDR3 DNA sequence: TGTGCCAGCAGTCCAACGGGACAGGGGGCTCAAAAACTGTTTTTT. Residues: CASSPTGQGAQKLFF.

The rearrangement joins TRBV27 to TRBJ2-7; 8 bases line up with TRBD1. Germline V gene data show CDR1 as MNHEY and CDR2 as SMNVEV (reference sequence). This CDR3 has 15 amino acids. V was pared by 6 bases and J by 2 bases, with 9 bases of the junction left unmatched. CDR3 sequence: CASSKGTGDTYEQYF. The CDR3 region has the DNA TGTGCCAGCAGCAAGGGGACAGGTGATACCTACGAGCAGTACTTC.

This sequence joins TRBV5-1 and TRBJ2-2, with TRBD1 matching over 10 bases. The V gene end was trimmed by 4 bases and the J gene end by 6 bases; junction bases not matched to a gene: 12. Per the germline V gene, CDR1 is SGHRS and CDR2 is YFSETQ. The CDR3 runs 17 residues. The CDR3, as DNA: TGCGCCAGCAGCACCACAGACAGGGGGCGCGTAGCCGGGGAGCTGTTTTTT. As protein: CASSTTDRGRVAGELFF. The variable domain in full, completed from reference TRBV5-1 and TRBJ2-2, reads KAGVTQTPRYLIKTRGQQVTLSCSPISGHRSVSWYQQTPGQGLQFLFEYFSETQRNKGNFPGRFSGRQFSNSRSEMNVSTLELGDSALYLCASSTTDRGRVAGELFFGEGSRLTVL.

This chain uses TRBV6-1 with TRBJ2-7, with TRBD2 identical over 11 bases. This CDR3 is 16 amino acids long. CDR1 and CDR2 from the germline V gene are MNHNS and SASEGT. V dropped 1 base and J dropped 2; count of bases not matched to a gene: 4. CDR3 amino acids: CASSEDLAGGPYEQYF. CDR3 nucleotide sequence: TGTGCCAGCAGTGAAGACCTAGCGGGGGGCCCCTACGAGCAGTACTTC.

The V and J genes are TRBV28 and TRBJ1-2; 10 nucleotides align to TRBD1. There are 22 residues in the CDR3. V lost 3 bases to trimming and J lost 6 bases; unmatched junction nucleotides: 28. The germline gives CDR1 MDHEN, CDR2 SYDVKM. CDR3 residues: CASSFGPFRWGRQGADFHGYTF. The DNA for the CDR3 is TGTGCCAGCAGTTTCGGTCCGTTTAGGTGGGGCAGACAGGGGGCGGATTTTCATGGCTACACCTTC.

The CDR3 DNA follows: TGTGCCAGCAGTTCATACAAATTATTTAGCGGGGAGGGGAGAAACATTCAGTACTTC. It is translated as CASSSYKLFSGEGRNIQYF. The V call is TRBV27, the J call TRBJ2-4, with 8 nucleotides matching TRBD2. CDR3 length: 19 residues. CDR1 MNHEY and CDR2 SMNVEV come from the germline V gene (reference sequence). After removal of 4 bases from V and 6 bases from J, the junction contained 20 bases not matched to a gene.

The V gene is TRBV2, the J gene TRBJ2-3, with 10 nucleotides matching TRBD2. The germline gives CDR1 SNHLY, CDR2 FYNNEI. This CDR3 comprises 15 residues. With V trimmed by 6 bases and J by 1 base, 4 bases remained unmatched. CDR3 region: CASSRLAGRTDTQYF. The DNA of the CDR3 is TGTGCCAGCAGCCGACTAGCGGGTCGCACAGATACGCAGTATTTT. Full variable domain (outside the CDR3, taken from reference TRBV2 and TRBJ2-3): EPEVTQTPSHQVTQMGQEVILRCVPISNHLYFYWYRQILGQKVEFLVSFYNNEISEKSEIFDDQFSVERPDGSNFTLKIRSTKLEDSAMYFCASSRLAGRTDTQYFGPGTRLTVL.

The chain couples TRBV27 to TRBJ2-1; tentatively, D is TRBD2 (6 bases). Trimming stripped 10 bases from V and 1 base from J, with 17 bases between. Germline values: CDR1 MNHEY, CDR2 SMNVEV (reference sequence). The CDR3 loop spans 15 amino acids. CDR3: CAISEGVGSYNEQFF. The DNA of the CDR3 is TGTGCCATCTCGGAGGGTGTAGGGTCCTACAATGAGCAGTTCTTC.

The V and J genes are TRBV28 and TRBJ2-1; 10 nucleotides line up with TRBD2. The junction had 6 bases not matched to a gene; V was cut back by 6 bases and J by 1 base. Per the germline V gene, CDR1 is MDHEN and CDR2 is SYDVKM. The CDR3 covers 16 residues. This CDR3 reads CASRTAGGLSYNEQFF. The CDR3 nucleotides read TGTGCCAGCAGAACAGCGGGAGGGCTGTCCTACAATGAGCAGTTCTTC.

The J gene is TRBJ2-5, the V gene TRBV27; D is perhaps TRBD2 (7 bases). Trimming removed 1 base at V and 5 bases at J, with 11 bases between. This CDR3 is 14 amino acids long. The germline CDR1 and CDR2 sequences are MNHEY and SMNVEV (reference sequence). The CDR3 region has the DNA TGTGCCAGCAGTTTATTGGGGGGGCCGGAGACCCAGTACTTC. Its protein is CASSLLGGPETQYF.